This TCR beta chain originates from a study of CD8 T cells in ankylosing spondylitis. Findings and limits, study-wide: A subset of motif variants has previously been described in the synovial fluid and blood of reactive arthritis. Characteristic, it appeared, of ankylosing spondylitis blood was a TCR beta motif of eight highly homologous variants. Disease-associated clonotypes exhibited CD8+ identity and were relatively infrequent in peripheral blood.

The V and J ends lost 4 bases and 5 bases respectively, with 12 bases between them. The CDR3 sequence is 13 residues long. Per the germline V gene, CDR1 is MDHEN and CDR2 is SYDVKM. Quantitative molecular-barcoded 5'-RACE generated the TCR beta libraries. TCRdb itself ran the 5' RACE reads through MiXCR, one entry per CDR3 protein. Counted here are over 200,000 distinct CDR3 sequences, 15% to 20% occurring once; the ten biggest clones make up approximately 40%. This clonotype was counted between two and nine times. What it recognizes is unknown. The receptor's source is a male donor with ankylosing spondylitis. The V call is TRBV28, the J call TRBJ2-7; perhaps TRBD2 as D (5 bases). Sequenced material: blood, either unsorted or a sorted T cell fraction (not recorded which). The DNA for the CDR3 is TGTGCCAGCAGTTCCCGGACTCGGGACGAGCAGTACTTC. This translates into CASSSRTRDEQYF. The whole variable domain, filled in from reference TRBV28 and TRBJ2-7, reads DVKVTQSSRYLVKRTGEKVFLECVQDMDHENMFWYRQDPGLGLRLIYFSYDVKMKEKGDIPEGYSVSREKKERFSLILESASTNQTSMYLCASSSRTRDEQYFGPGTRLTVT.